The clone carrying this T cell receptor (beta chain) was seen only once. Within the sample, other DNA sequences also encode this same CDR3. Germline CDR1 and CDR2: MNHNY and SVGAGI (reference sequence). The V and J ends lost 0 bases and 4 bases, in that order; junction bases with no gene match: 2. CDR3 length: 15 amino acids. The source of the sample is a study of blood T cell repertoires in COVID-19. Authors' methods: Counts of nucleated cells, estimated from reference gene primer amplification, were obtained. Produced via immunoSEQ multiplex PCR; TCRdb's table is partial and in-frame only. The V and J calls and clone size are taken from that table; D and trimming were inferred from the DNA. The data show roughly 290,000 clones, around 85% seen once.

The source of this sequence is a woman aged 25 to 39 who had recovered from COVID-19. The sample consisted of peripheral blood. The chain combines TRBV6-6 with TRBJ2-7, with 11 bases lining up with TRBD1. In DNA form, the CDR3 reads TGTGCCAGCAGTTACTCCGGGACAGGGGGTTACGAGCAGTACTTC. Translated, it gives CASSYSGTGGYEQYF.